This entry is about one T cell receptor (beta chain). The sample is drawn from a study of T cell changes during pregnancy in multiple sclerosis. The table came from immunoSEQ multiplex PCR; TCRdb's copy has only in-frame clones and leaves some out. The table includes roughly 93,000 clones, over 80% detected once. V lost 6 bases and J lost 3; bases outside the gene matches: 8. Looked up from germline, CDR1 is SGHNT and CDR2 is YENEEA. This CDR3 comprises 15 residues. Sequences were derived from peripheral blood, sampled after pregnancy. The receptor's source is a female donor with multiple sclerosis, enrolled in a pregnancy study. V and J are TRBV11-3 and TRBJ2-7; 10 nucleotides line up with TRBD1. This chain's CDR3 is CASSHSGTGVYEQYF. As DNA, the CDR3 is TGTGCCAGCAGTCACTCCGGGACAGGGGTCTACGAGCAGTACTTC.